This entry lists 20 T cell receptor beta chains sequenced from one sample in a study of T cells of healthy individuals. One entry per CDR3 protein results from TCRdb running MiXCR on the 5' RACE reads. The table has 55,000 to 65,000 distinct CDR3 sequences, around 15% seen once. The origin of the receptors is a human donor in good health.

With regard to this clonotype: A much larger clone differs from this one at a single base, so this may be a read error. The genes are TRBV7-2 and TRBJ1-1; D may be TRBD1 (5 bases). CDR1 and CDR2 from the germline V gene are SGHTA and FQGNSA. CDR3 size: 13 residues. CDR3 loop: CSSSFGKGTEAFF. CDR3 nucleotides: TGTTCCAGCAGCTTTGGGAAGGGGACTGAAGCTTTCTTT.

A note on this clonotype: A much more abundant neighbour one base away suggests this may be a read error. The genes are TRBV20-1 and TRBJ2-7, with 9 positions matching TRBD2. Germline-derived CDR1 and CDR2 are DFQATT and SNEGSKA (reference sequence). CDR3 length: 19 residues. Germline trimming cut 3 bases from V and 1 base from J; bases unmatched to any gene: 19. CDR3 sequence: CSASPPGSGRTLYSYEQYF. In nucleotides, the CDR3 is TGCAGTGCTAGCCCCCCAGGTAGCGGGAGAACCCTCTATTCCTACGAGCAGTACTTC.

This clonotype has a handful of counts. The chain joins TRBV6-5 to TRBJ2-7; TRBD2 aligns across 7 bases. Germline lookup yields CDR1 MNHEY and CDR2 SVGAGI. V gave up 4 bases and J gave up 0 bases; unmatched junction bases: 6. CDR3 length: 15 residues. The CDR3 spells CASSSSGGYSYEQYF. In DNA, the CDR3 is TGTGCCAGCAGTTCTAGCGGCGGCTACTCCTACGAGCAGTACTTC.

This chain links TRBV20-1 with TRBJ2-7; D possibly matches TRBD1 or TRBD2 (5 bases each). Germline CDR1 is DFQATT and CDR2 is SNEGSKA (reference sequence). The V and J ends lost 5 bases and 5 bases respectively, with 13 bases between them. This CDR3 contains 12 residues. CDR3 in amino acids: CSASPGPHEQYF. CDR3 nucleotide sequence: TGCAGTGCTTCTCCGGGGCCTCACGAGCAGTACTTC.

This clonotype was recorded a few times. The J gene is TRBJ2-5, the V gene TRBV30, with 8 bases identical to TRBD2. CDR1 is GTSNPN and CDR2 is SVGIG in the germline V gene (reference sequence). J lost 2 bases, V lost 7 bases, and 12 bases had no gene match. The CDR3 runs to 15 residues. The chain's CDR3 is CASLKAGENQETQYF. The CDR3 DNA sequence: TGTGCCTCTCTTAAAGCGGGGGAGAATCAAGAGACCCAGTACTTC.

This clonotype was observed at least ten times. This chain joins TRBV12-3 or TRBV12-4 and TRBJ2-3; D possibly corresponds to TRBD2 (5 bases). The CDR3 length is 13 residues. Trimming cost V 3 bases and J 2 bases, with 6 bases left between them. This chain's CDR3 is CASSFLATDTQYF. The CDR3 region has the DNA TGTGCCAGCAGTTTTCTAGCCACAGATACGCAGTATTTT.

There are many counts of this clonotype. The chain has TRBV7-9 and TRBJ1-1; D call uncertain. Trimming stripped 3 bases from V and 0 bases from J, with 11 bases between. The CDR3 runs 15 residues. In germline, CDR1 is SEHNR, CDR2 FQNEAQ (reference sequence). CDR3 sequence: CASSLEGFMNTEAFF. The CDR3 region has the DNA TGTGCCAGCAGCTTGGAGGGATTTATGAACACTGAAGCTTTCTTT.

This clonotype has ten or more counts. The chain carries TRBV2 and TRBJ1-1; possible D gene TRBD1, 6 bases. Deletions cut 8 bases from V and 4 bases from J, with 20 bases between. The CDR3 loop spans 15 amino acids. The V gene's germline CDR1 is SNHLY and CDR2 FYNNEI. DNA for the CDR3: TGTGCCAGCCGGAAACAAAACCAGGGGCGCACTGAAGCTTTCTTT. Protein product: CASRKQNQGRTEAFF.

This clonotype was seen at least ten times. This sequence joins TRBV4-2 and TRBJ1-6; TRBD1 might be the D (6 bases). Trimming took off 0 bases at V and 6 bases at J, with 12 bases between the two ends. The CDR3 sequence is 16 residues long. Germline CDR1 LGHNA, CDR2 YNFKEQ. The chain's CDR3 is CASSQDPGGGNSPLHF. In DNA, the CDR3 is TGTGCCAGCAGCCAAGACCCCGGGGGCGGTAATTCACCCCTCCACTTT.

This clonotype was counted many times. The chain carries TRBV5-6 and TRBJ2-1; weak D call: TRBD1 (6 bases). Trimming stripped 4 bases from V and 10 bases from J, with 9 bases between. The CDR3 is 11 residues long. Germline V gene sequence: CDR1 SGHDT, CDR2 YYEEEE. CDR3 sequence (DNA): TGTGCCAGCAGCCGTGACAGGGAGCAGTTCTTC. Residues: CASSRDREQFF.

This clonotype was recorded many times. The CDR3 sequence is CASSLRGYGYTF. In DNA form, the CDR3 reads TGTGCCAGCAGTTTAAGGGGTTATGGCTACACCTTC. The V and J genes are TRBV12-3 or TRBV12-4 and TRBJ1-2, with D maybe TRBD1 (5 bases). This CDR3 region has 12 residues. The V gene lost 2 bases and the J gene lost 5 bases, with 6 bases spanning the gap.

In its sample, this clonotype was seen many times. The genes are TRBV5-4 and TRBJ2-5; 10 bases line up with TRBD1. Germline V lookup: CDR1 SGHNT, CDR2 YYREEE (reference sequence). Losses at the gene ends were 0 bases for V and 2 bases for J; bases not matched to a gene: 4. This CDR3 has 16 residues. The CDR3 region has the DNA TGTGCCAGCAGCTTGGCCCCGGGACAGGGGCAAGAGACCCAGTACTTC. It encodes CASSLAPGQGQETQYF.

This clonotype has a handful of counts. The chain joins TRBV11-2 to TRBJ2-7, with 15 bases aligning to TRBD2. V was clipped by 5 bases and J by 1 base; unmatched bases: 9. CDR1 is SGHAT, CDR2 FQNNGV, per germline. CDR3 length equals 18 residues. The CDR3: CASSRGLAGGISSYEQYF. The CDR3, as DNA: TGTGCCAGCAGCCGGGGACTAGCGGGGGGAATTTCATCCTACGAGCAGTACTTC.

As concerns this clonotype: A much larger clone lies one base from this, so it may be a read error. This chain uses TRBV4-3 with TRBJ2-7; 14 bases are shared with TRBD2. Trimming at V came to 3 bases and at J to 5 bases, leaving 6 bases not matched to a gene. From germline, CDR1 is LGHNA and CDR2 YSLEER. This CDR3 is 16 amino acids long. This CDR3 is CASSHSGTSGSNEQYF. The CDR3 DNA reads TGCGCCAGCAGCCACTCCGGGACTAGCGGGAGCAACGAGCAGTACTTC.

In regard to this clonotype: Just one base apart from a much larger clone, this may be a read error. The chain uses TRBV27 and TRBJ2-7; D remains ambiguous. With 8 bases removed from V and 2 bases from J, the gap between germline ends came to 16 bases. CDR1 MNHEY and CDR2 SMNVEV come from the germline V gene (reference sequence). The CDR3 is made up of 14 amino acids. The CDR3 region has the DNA TGTGCCAGCTGCCCTCCGGCAACCACCTACGAGCAGTACTTC. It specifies CASCPPATTYEQYF.

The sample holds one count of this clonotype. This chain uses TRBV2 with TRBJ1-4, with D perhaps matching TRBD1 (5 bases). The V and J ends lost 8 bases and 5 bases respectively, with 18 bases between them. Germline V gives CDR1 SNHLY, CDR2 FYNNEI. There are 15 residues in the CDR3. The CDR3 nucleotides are TGTGCCAGCGGGGCCGGACACGGGAGAAATGAAAAACTGTTTTTT. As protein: CASGAGHGRNEKLFF. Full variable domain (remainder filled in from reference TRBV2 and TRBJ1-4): EPEVTQTPSHQVTQMGQEVILRCVPISNHLYFYWYRQILGQKVEFLVSFYNNEISEKSEIFDDQFSVERPDGSNFTLKIRSTKLEDSAMYFCASGAGHGRNEKLFFGSGTQLSVL.

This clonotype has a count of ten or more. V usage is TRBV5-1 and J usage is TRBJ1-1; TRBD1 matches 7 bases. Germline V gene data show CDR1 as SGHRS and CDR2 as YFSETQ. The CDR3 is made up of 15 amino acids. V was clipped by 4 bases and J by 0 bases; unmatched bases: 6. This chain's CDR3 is CASSPLDRMNTEAFF. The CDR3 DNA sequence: TGCGCCAGCAGCCCCCTGGACAGGATGAACACTGAAGCTTTCTTT.

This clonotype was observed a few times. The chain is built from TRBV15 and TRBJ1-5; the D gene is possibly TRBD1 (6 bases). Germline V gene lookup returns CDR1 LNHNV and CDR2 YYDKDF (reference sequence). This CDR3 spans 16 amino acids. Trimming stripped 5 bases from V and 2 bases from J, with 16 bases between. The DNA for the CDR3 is TGTGCCACCAGCGACCTGGGAGGGGGGGGCAATCAGCCCCAGCATTTT. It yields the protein CATSDLGGGGNQPQHF.

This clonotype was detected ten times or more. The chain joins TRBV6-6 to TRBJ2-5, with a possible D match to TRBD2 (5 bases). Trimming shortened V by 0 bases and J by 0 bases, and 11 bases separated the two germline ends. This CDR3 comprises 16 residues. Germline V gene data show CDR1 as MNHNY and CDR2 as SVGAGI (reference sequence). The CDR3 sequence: CASSYSAGVYQETQYF. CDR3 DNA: TGTGCCAGCAGTTACTCGGCCGGGGTGTACCAAGAGACCCAGTACTTC.

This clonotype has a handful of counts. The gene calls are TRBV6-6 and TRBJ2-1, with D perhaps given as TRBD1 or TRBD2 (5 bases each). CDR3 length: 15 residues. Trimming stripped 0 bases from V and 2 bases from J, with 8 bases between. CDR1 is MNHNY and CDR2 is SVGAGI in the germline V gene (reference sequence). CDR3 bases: TGTGCCAGCAGTTACTCGATGGGGGCCTACAATGAGCAGTTCTTC. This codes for CASSYSMGAYNEQFF.